A single sample gave rise to the 30 T cell receptor beta chains below, sequenced in a study of blood T cell repertoires in COVID-19. Here immunoSEQ multiplex PCR was the method, and the copy in TCRdb shows in-frame clones only, minus some. The sample lists approximately 110,000 clones; roughly 88% were seen once. Sequencing was done on a sample of peripheral blood. These receptors all stem from a woman in her seventies with acute or convalescent COVID-19.

The CDR3 sequence is CSVGVGQGLLYGYTF. CDR3 coding DNA: TGCAGCGTTGGGGTAGGACAGGGTCTCCTCTATGGCTACACCTTC. The chain joins TRBV29-1 to TRBJ1-2, with 8 bases identical to TRBD1. The germline gives CDR1 SQVTM, CDR2 ANQGSEA. This CDR3 comprises 15 residues. Unmatched junction bases numbered 11, after V lost 4 bases and J lost 4 bases.

This clone was seen only a few times. The rearrangement links TRBV19 to TRBJ1-1; no clear D gene. Trimming left V 4 bases short and J 0 bases short, with 6 bases between. CDR3 size: 13 residues. Looked up from germline, CDR1 is LNHDA and CDR2 is SQIVND (reference sequence). In DNA, the CDR3 is TGTGCCAGTAGTACATCCATGAACACTGAAGCTTTCTTT. It encodes CASSTSMNTEAFF.

V gene TRBV11-1 combines with J gene TRBJ2-1; D is ambiguous. This CDR3 comprises 14 residues. CDR1 SGHAT and CDR2 FQDESV come from the germline V gene (reference sequence). V was clipped by 5 bases and J by 0 bases, with 8 bases between them. The CDR3 DNA sequence: TGTGCCAGCAGCAACTCCCGCTCCTACAATGAGCAGTTCTTC. Encoded protein: CASSNSRSYNEQFF.

The CDR3 DNA sequence: TGTGCCAGCAGCATGTCGGACAGGGATGCTTTCTTT. Protein: CASSMSDRDAFF. The chain combines TRBV7-9 with TRBJ1-1; TRBD1 agrees at 8 bases. CDR1 and CDR2 from the germline V gene are SEHNR and FQNEAQ (reference sequence). Trimming at V came to 5 bases and at J to 11 bases, leaving 7 bases not matched to a gene. CDR3 size: 12 residues.

This chain uses TRBV5-5 with TRBJ1-2; no clear D. CDR1 is SGHKS and CDR2 is YYEKEE in the germline V gene (reference sequence). CDR3 length: 14 residues. The germline V and J ends were trimmed by 4 bases and 0 bases, with 10 bases remaining between them. CDR3 amino acids: CASSPDGANYGYTF. In DNA form, the CDR3 reads TGTGCCAGCAGCCCTGACGGAGCTAACTATGGCTACACCTTC.

This clone has more than one count but fewer than ten. This rearrangement joins TRBV2 to TRBJ1-1, with D unclear. CDR1 is SNHLY and CDR2 is FYNNEI in the germline V gene. The ends were cut back, 8 bases at V and 0 bases at J, with 10 bases in the middle. The CDR3 is made up of 13 amino acids. CDR3 amino acids: CASRANMNTEAFF. As DNA, the CDR3 is TGTGCCAGCCGTGCAAACATGAACACTGAAGCTTTCTTT. The complete variable domain, with remaining parts taken from reference TRBV2 and TRBJ1-1, reads EPEVTQTPSHQVTQMGQEVILRCVPISNHLYFYWYRQILGQKVEFLVSFYNNEISEKSEIFDDQFSVERPDGSNFTLKIRSTKLEDSAMYFCASRANMNTEAFFGQGTRLTVV.

The rearrangement links TRBV7-9 to TRBJ2-1; 9 bases line up with TRBD2. The junction had 13 bases not matched to a gene; V was cut back by 7 bases and J by 15 bases. There are 13 residues in the CDR3. Per germline, CDR1 SEHNR and CDR2 FQNEAQ (reference sequence). CDR3 nucleotides: TGTGCCAGCATGCCGCGGGAGGGCCCTGTGTGGTTCTTC. Its translation is CASMPREGPVWFF.

The chain couples TRBV5-5 to TRBJ2-7; weak D call: TRBD1 (5 bases). CDR1 and CDR2 (germline): SGHKS, YYEKEE (reference sequence). Trimming took off 0 bases at V and 8 bases at J, with 15 bases between the two ends. This CDR3 has 14 residues. In DNA, the CDR3 is TGTGCCAGCAGCTTGGGGCATAGGGGTCAACAGCAGTACTTC. Translation gives CASSLGHRGQQQYF.

The rearrangement joins TRBV5-5 to TRBJ2-1, with TRBD1 identical over 10 bases. The CDR3 contains 16 residues. J was trimmed by 6 bases and V by 1 base; bases with no gene match: 7. The V gene's germline CDR1 is SGHKS and CDR2 YYEKEE (reference sequence). The CDR3 region is CASSLTGTGVINEQFF. The CDR3 region has the DNA TGTGCCAGCAGCTTGACCGGGACAGGGGTAATCAATGAGCAGTTCTTC.

The chain has TRBV30 and TRBJ1-2, with 10 nucleotides matching TRBD1. The V gene's germline CDR1 is GTSNPN and CDR2 SVGIG (reference sequence). The CDR3 loop spans 15 amino acids. Trimming cost V 2 bases and J 4 bases; bases outside gene matches: 7. The CDR3 DNA sequence: TGTGCCTGGAGTCCCGGGGACAGGGGAGGCTATGGCTACACCTTC. Its translation is CAWSPGDRGGYGYTF.

The J gene is TRBJ1-1, the V gene TRBV6-5; 7 bases match TRBD1. Unmatched junction bases numbered 3, after V lost 0 bases and J lost 2 bases. Germline CDR1 is MNHEY and CDR2 is SVGAGI. This CDR3 has 15 residues. The CDR3 loop is CASSYSTGPNTEAFF. CDR3 in DNA: TGTGCCAGCAGTTACTCGACAGGGCCTAACACTGAAGCTTTCTTT.

The chain combines TRBV19 with TRBJ1-6; D call uncertain. The germline V gene has CDR1 LNHDA and CDR2 SQIVND (reference sequence). This CDR3 has 14 residues. The V and J ends lost 1 base and 11 bases respectively, with 12 bases between them. The CDR3 region is CASSIVGPSAPLHF. The DNA for the CDR3 is TGTGCCAGTAGTATAGTGGGCCCCTCGGCACCCCTCCACTTT.

This chain connects TRBV9 to TRBJ1-3, with unresolved D. Germline CDR1 reads SGDLS; CDR2 reads YYNGEE. V was cut by 2 bases and J by 0 bases, with 9 bases left in between. The CDR3 sequence is 15 residues long. The CDR3 nucleotides are TGTGCCAGCAGCGTTGATGGCCGCTCTGGAAACACCATATATTTT. Its protein product is CASSVDGRSGNTIYF.

The table lists this clone with a few counts. The chain recombines TRBV7-9 with TRBJ1-2; 7 bases agree with TRBD1. The germline V gene encodes CDR1 SEHNR and CDR2 FQNEAQ (reference sequence). Unmatched junction bases numbered 9, after V lost 1 base and J lost 7 bases. The CDR3 runs 15 residues. DNA for the CDR3: TGTGCCAGCAGCTTAGTAGGGGGCTCGCCAAGTGGCTACACCTTC. Protein product: CASSLVGGSPSGYTF.

This clone came up once. The V call is TRBV3-1 (or the pseudogene TRBV3-2), the J call TRBJ2-1, with D unclear. CDR1 is LGHDT and CDR2 is YNNKEL in the germline V gene (reference sequence). V lost 3 bases, J lost 6 bases, and 9 bases lay in between. The CDR3 loop spans 13 amino acids. CDR3 coding DNA: TGTGCCAGCAGCCAGGCTAGTGTCAATGAGCAGTTCTTC. Translated, it gives CASSQASVNEQFF.

The rearrangement joins TRBV10-3 to TRBJ1-1; D remains unclear. Germline assignment: CDR1 ENHRY and CDR2 SYGVKD. The ends were cut back, 0 bases at V and 7 bases at J, with 30 bases in the middle. This CDR3 spans 20 amino acids. The DNA for the CDR3 is TGTGCCATCAGTGAGTCGGTTCTCAGCGGACGGACCCCCCGGTCATATGAAGCTTTCTTT. This gives the protein CAISESVLSGRTPRSYEAFF.

This clone was observed once. CDR3 region: CAWEQSSYNEQFF. The CDR3 DNA follows: TGTGCCTGGGAACAGTCCTCCTACAATGAGCAGTTCTTC. The chain is built from TRBV30 and TRBJ2-1; unclear D gene. Per germline, CDR1 GTSNPN and CDR2 SVGIG (reference sequence). The CDR3 has 13 residues. V lost 5 bases and J lost 0, with 8 bases in between. The entire variable domain, with the rest obtained from reference TRBV30 and TRBJ2-1, is as follows: SQTIHQWPATLVQPVGSPLSLECTVEGTSNPNLYWYRQAAGRGLQLLFYSVGIGQISSEVPQNLSASRPQDRQFILSSKKLLLSDSGFYLCAWEQSSYNEQFFGPGTRLTVL.

This chain uses TRBV19 with TRBJ1-2, with D unclear. Germline-derived CDR1 and CDR2 are LNHDA and SQIVND (reference sequence). The CDR3 has 14 amino acids. Trimming shortened V by 0 bases and J by 8 bases, and 13 bases separated the two germline ends. The CDR3 sequence: CASSIDGQARGYTF. CDR3 DNA: TGTGCCAGTAGTATAGATGGGCAAGCCCGGGGCTACACCTTC.

The chain links TRBV29-1 to TRBJ1-1; the D is unclear. The germline CDR1 and CDR2 sequences are SQVTM and ANQGSEA. CDR3 length: 13 amino acids. Trimming cost V 2 bases and J 4 bases, with 11 bases left between them. This CDR3 is CSVETAVGTEAFF. The CDR3 DNA reads TGCAGCGTTGAAACCGCCGTCGGCACTGAAGCTTTCTTT.

V is TRBV6-4 and J is TRBJ1-6; possibly TRBD1 for D (6 bases). The CDR3 runs 15 residues. The germline V and J ends were trimmed by 6 bases and 5 bases, with 14 bases remaining between them. Germline values: CDR1 MRHNA, CDR2 SNTAGT. Here the CDR3 reads CASREQGLDNSPLHF. In DNA form, the CDR3 reads TGTGCCAGCAGGGAACAGGGTCTTGATAATTCACCCCTCCACTTT.

The rearrangement links TRBV7-7 to TRBJ2-2; 9 positions agree with TRBD1. CDR1 is SSHAT, CDR2 FNYEAQ, per germline (reference sequence). CDR3 length equals 16 residues. V was pared by 5 bases and J by 1 base, with 5 bases of the junction left unmatched. The DNA for the CDR3 is TGTGCCAGCAGCGAGAGGACAGGGGTGAACACCGGGGAGCTGTTTTTT. Translation: CASSERTGVNTGELFF.

V and J are TRBV9 and TRBJ2-1; 8 bases fit TRBD2. Germline trimming cut 0 bases from V and 5 bases from J; bases unmatched to any gene: 1. The CDR3 loop spans 14 amino acids. CDR1 is SGDLS, CDR2 YYNGEE, per germline. The CDR3 nucleotides are TGTGCCAGCAGCGTAGGCGGGGGGAACAATGAGCAGTTCTTC. It translates to CASSVGGGNNEQFF.

V is TRBV5-6 and J is TRBJ2-7; no definite D call. This CDR3 is built from 11 residues. Germline CDR1 is SGHDT and CDR2 is YYEEEE. Deletions cut 3 bases from V and 7 bases from J, with 8 bases between. CDR3 in amino acids: CASSYNREQYF. CDR3 bases: TGTGCCAGCAGCTATAATCGGGAGCAGTACTTC.

The chain uses TRBV11-2 and TRBJ2-5, with 8 bases that match TRBD1. CDR1 and CDR2 from the germline V gene are SGHAT and FQNNGV. Trimming cost V 5 bases and J 5 bases; bases outside gene matches: 7. The CDR3 runs 14 residues. As DNA, the CDR3 is TGTGCCAGCAGCCCAACAGGGGGGTGGGAGACCCAGTACTTC. This translates into CASSPTGGWETQYF.

The chain is built from TRBV11-2 and TRBJ1-1; D is perhaps TRBD1 (6 bases). This CDR3 region has 15 residues. The germline V and J ends were trimmed by 5 bases and 7 bases, with 20 bases remaining between them. Germline V gives CDR1 SGHAT, CDR2 FQNNGV. The CDR3 nucleotides read TGTGCCAGCAGCCACTTGAGGGGGAGAAGGGTTGAAGCTTTCTTT. Encoded protein: CASSHLRGRRVEAFF. Complete variable domain (other parts from reference TRBV11-2 and TRBJ1-1): EAGVAQSPRYKIIEKRQSVAFWCNPISGHATLYWYQQILGQGPKLLIQFQNNGVVDDSQLPKDRFSAERLKGVDSTLKIQPAKLEDSAVYLCASSHLRGRRVEAFFGQGTRLTVV.

The rearrangement joins TRBV19 to TRBJ2-3; 14 bases fit TRBD2. Trimming took 3 bases from V and 4 from J; bases not matched to a gene: 6. Germline V CDR1 and CDR2: LNHDA, SQIVND (reference sequence). The CDR3 spans 17 residues. The CDR3 bases are TGTGCCAGTAGTATGTCGACTAGCGGGAGGGCCCCAGATACGCAGTATTTT. It yields the protein CASSMSTSGRAPDTQYF.

The genes are TRBV18 and TRBJ1-1, with 9 nucleotides matching TRBD1. The CDR3 totals 15 residues. The trim removed 5 bases at V and 3 bases at J, leaving 7 bases unmatched. Germline loops: CDR1 KGHSH, CDR2 LQKENI. The CDR3 nucleotides are TGTGCCAGCTCAATTAAGGGACAGGGAGACACTGAAGCTTTCTTT. This encodes CASSIKGQGDTEAFF.

V gene TRBV28 combines with J gene TRBJ1-5, with 8 nucleotides matching TRBD1. Germline V gene sequence: CDR1 MDHEN, CDR2 SYDVKM. The CDR3 runs 15 residues. Trimming removed 7 bases from V and 4 bases from J; junction bases left unmatched: 9. The DNA for the CDR3 is TGTGCCAGCACCACAGGGGGATTGGCAAATCAGCCCCAGCATTTT. Translation: CASTTGGLANQPQHF. Using reference TRBV28 and TRBJ1-5 for the parts outside the CDR3, the full variable domain is DVKVTQSSRYLVKRTGEKVFLECVQDMDHENMFWYRQDPGLGLRLIYFSYDVKMKEKGDIPEGYSVSREKKERFSLILESASTNQTSMYLCASTTGGLANQPQHFGDGTRLSIL.

The chain combines TRBV20-1 with TRBJ1-2; no reliable D call. Per the germline V gene, CDR1 is DFQATT and CDR2 is SNEGSKA (reference sequence). The V and J ends lost 3 bases and 0 bases respectively, with 11 bases between them. This CDR3 has 14 amino acids. CDR3 loop: CSASITDTNYGYTF. The CDR3 DNA reads TGCAGTGCTAGTATTACTGACACTAACTATGGCTACACCTTC.

The chain uses TRBV6-2 or TRBV6-3 and TRBJ1-6; TRBD1 matches 7 bases. V dropped 6 bases and J dropped 8; count of bases not matched to a gene: 4. CDR3 length: 13 amino acids. From germline, CDR1 is MNHEY and CDR2 SVGEGT. DNA of the CDR3: TGTGCCAGCAGCTTCAGGGGGGATTCACCCCTCCACTTT. It is translated as CASSFRGDSPLHF.